The 5 T cell receptor beta chains reported below all come from one sample, sequenced in a study of identifying expanded T cells in peripheral blood. Assay used: immunoSEQ multiplex PCR; TCRdb lists only in-frame clones, some missing. This table has approximately 100,000 clones, approximately 91% appearing once. The sample comprised blood. Receptor source: a person between 18 and 75 years old in good health.

V and J are TRBV6-5 and TRBJ1-6, with D possibly matching TRBD1 (5 bases). The CDR3 consists of 14 residues. Germline values: CDR1 MNHEY, CDR2 SVGAGI. The V end was cut by 2 bases, the J end by 10 bases, with 12 bases between. CDR3 sequence (DNA): TGTGCCAGCAGTTACCAGGGAACAAACTCACCCCTCCACTTT. It specifies CASSYQGTNSPLHF.

The chain is built from TRBV5-1 and TRBJ1-5, with a possible D match to TRBD1 (5 bases). Between the trimmed V and J ends, which lost 4 bases and 0 bases, there was a span of 11 bases. The CDR3 is 15 residues long. Germline CDR1 SGHRS, CDR2 YFSETQ. The CDR3 nucleotides read TGCGCCAGCAGCCTAGACAGTTATAGCAATCAGCCCCAGCATTTT. Its translation is CASSLDSYSNQPQHF.

This chain connects TRBV5-4 to TRBJ2-7, with a weak D call TRBD2 (6 bases). Germline assignment: CDR1 SGHNT and CDR2 YYREEE (reference sequence). V shed 4 bases and J shed 5 bases, with 16 bases lying between them. This CDR3 has 14 residues. The DNA for the CDR3 is TGTGCCAGCAGCCAGAAATCGGGAGTCGACGAGCAGTACTTC. This gives the protein CASSQKSGVDEQYF.

V gene TRBV5-1 combines with J gene TRBJ1-2; 7 bases fit TRBD1. CDR1 SGHRS and CDR2 YFSETQ come from the germline V gene. V shed 4 bases and J 9 bases; nucleotides not matched to a gene: 15. The length of the CDR3 is 15 residues. The CDR3 coding sequence is TGCGCCAGCAGCCCAGGGAGGACAGGCGATTTACGCTACACCTTC. It translates to CASSPGRTGDLRYTF.

This clone was seen once. V usage is TRBV4-3 and J usage is TRBJ2-1; D remains unclear. This CDR3 spans 14 amino acids. V lost 1 base, J lost 3 bases, and 7 bases lay in between. Germline V gives CDR1 LGHNA, CDR2 YSLEER. CDR3 sequence (DNA): TGCGCCAGCAGCCAAGTGGGAATCTACAATGAGCAGTTCTTC. This encodes CASSQVGIYNEQFF.